Listed below are T cell receptor beta chains from one sample, sequenced in a study of T cell responses to AZD1222 COVID-19 vaccine. Produced via immunoSEQ multiplex PCR; TCRdb's table is partial and in-frame only. The sample yields 150,000 to 200,000 clones, about nine tenths seen once. The material sequenced was peripheral blood, taken 28 days after the second AZD1222 dose. The receptors were sampled from an adult who received the AZD1222 COVID-19 vaccine. CDR3s include the opening cysteine and the closing phenylalanine or tryptophan. Not all rows give a size; the values are once, few, many and, for expanded clones, a class.

size,V,J,CDR3
-,TRBV6-2/TRBV6-3,TRBJ1-2,CASSYQGQSYGYTF
once,TRBV11-2,TRBJ1-2,CASSLEGPRYGYTF
-,TRBV12-3/TRBV12-4,TRBJ1-5,CASSLRGGQPQHF
once,TRBV3-1/TRBV3-2,TRBJ1-2,CASSQGRNYGYTF
-,TRBV25-1,TRBJ1-4,CASSGPGVWTNEKLFF
once,TRBV14,TRBJ1-2,CASSQEGTGGYTF
-,TRBV7-2,TRBJ1-6,CASSVRGRNNSPLHF
-,TRBV6-6,TRBJ2-7,CASRKGGYGNSYEQYF
-,TRBV30,TRBJ2-1,CAWSATSGTYNEQFF
-,TRBV19,TRBJ1-5,CASSGRIDQPQHF
-,TRBV3-1/TRBV3-2,TRBJ1-4,CASSPPEGFNEKLFF
-,TRBV2,TRBJ2-7,CASSGRGGTRREQYF
-,TRBV29-1,TRBJ2-2,CSVRPGTRTGELFF
few,TRBV18,TRBJ1-1,CASTGTSGLTEAFF
-,TRBV5-4,TRBJ2-2,CASSLGTTNTGELFF
-,TRBV5-4,TRBJ2-5,CASSPGQNQETQYF
once,TRBV18,TRBJ2-1,CASSPKESTYNEQFF
-,TRBV27,TRBJ1-4,CASSPAGGNEKLFF
-,TRBV4-1,TRBJ1-6,CASSQAGERVNSPLHF
-,TRBV19,TRBJ1-2,CASSQGNKGYTF
-,TRBV29-1,TRBJ2-3,CSVGLAPSTDTQYF
once,TRBV6-5,TRBJ1-2,CANRGGYGYTF
-,TRBV5-4,TRBJ1-3,CASSLPGGGNTIYF
-,TRBV11-2,TRBJ2-3,CASSRWTDTQYF
-,TRBV4-1,TRBJ1-5,CASSPRTGGLQPQHF
once,TRBV4-2,TRBJ2-7,CASSQGTSGSWEQYF
-,TRBV11-3,TRBJ1-1,CASSLEPGQGSSEAFF
-,TRBV6-2/TRBV6-3,TRBJ2-7,CASSYLAGAPGEQYF
-,TRBV10-3,TRBJ2-3,CAISGGLLPSTDTQYF
-,TRBV7-3,TRBJ2-5,CASSLTTGDGETQYF
-,TRBV19,TRBJ1-4,CASSTQTGATNEKLFF
-,TRBV7-2,TRBJ2-1,CASSLTLIAGEQFF
-,TRBV11-2,TRBJ2-3,CASSSLRGKNTQYF
-,TRBV3-1/TRBV3-2,TRBJ2-7,CASSRNQGDEQYF
-,TRBV27,TRBJ2-7,CASSASGYEQYF
-,TRBV27,TRBJ2-7,CASSLGANPGTYEQYF
-,TRBV18,TRBJ1-4,CASSSPGQGDEKLFF
-,TRBV4-1,TRBJ2-3,CASSQDFASDNTQYF
-,TRBV19,TRBJ2-1,CASSLLRGQGNNEQFF
-,TRBV6-5,TRBJ1-2,CASSYGGRYGYTF
-,TRBV6-2/TRBV6-3,TRBJ1-5,CASSYGPWTAKQPQHF
-,TRBV5-5,TRBJ2-7,CASSLARDRVSSYEQYF
-,TRBV7-2,TRBJ1-6,CASSFSRRQNPNSPLHF
few,TRBV7-8,TRBJ2-2,CASSRGPGGEAGELFF
-,TRBV10-2,TRBJ2-7,CASSEWGQVYEQYF
-,TRBV18,TRBJ1-5,CASSPSHRGGNQPQHF
-,TRBV7-9,TRBJ1-4,CASSYTGIAEKLFF
few,TRBV5-5,TRBJ1-2,CASSLDSPRNGYTF
-,TRBV2,TRBJ1-1,CASTLLGGLNTEAFF
-,TRBV6-5,TRBJ1-1,CASSRTVRGAEAFF